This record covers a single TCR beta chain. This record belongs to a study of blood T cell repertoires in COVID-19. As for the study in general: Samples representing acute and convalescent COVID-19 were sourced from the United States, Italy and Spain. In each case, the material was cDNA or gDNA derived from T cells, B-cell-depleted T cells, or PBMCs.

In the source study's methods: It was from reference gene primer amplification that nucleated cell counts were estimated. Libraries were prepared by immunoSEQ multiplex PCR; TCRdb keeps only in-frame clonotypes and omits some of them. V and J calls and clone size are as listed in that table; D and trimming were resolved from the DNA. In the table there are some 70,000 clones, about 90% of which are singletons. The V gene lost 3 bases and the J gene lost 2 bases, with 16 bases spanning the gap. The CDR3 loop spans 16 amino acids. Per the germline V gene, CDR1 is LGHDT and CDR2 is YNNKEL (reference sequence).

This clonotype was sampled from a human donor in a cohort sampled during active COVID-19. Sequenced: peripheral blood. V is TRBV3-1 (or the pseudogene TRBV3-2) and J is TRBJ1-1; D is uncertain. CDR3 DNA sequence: TGTGCCAGCAGCCAGGTGCCGGGAGTATTAAACACTGAAGCTTTCTTT. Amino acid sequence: CASSQVPGVLNTEAFF.